The 18 T cell receptor beta chains listed next were all sequenced from one sample in a study of blood T cells in healthy people across ages. A sample-barcoded 5' primer and a J-beta primer mix were used in a second PCR of roughly 7 to 11 cycles. TCRdb recomputed calls from the 5' RACE reads with MiXCR, one row per CDR3 protein. Here the sample spans approximately 1.5 million distinct CDR3 sequences, about 31% being singletons. Material for sequencing was blood. These receptors were obtained from a woman aged 30 to 39 in good health.

This clonotype was seen only a few times. This chain connects TRBV7-8 to TRBJ2-7; possible D gene TRBD2, 5 bases. The germline gives CDR1 SGHVS, CDR2 FQNEAQ. The CDR3 totals 14 residues. The germline V and J ends were trimmed by 5 bases and 7 bases, with 18 bases remaining between them. CDR3 loop: CASSPTNTGGEQYF. As DNA, the CDR3 is TGTGCCAGCAGCCCTACAAATACGGGCGGGGAGCAGTACTTC.

The V and J genes are TRBV15 and TRBJ1-1, with 9 bases that match TRBD1. Germline V lookup: CDR1 LNHNV, CDR2 YYDKDF (reference sequence). The CDR3 is made up of 13 amino acids. Trimming took 3 bases from V and 9 from J; bases not matched to a gene: 5. The DNA for the CDR3 is TGTGCCACCAGCAGGGACAGGGGAAGCAAAGCTTTCTTT. This translates into CATSRDRGSKAFF.

This clonotype was found a few times. J is TRBJ2-7 and V is TRBV6-1; 13 bases align to TRBD2. Trimming took 0 bases from V and 4 from J; bases not matched to a gene: 6. This CDR3 has 17 amino acids. The germline CDR1 and CDR2 sequences are MNHNS and SASEGT. The CDR3 spells CASSEARGLAGEYEQYF. The CDR3 nucleotides are TGTGCCAGCAGTGAAGCGCGAGGACTAGCGGGGGAGTACGAGCAGTACTTC.

The J gene is TRBJ1-1, the V gene TRBV7-8; 9 nucleotides agree with TRBD1. Germline-derived CDR1 and CDR2 are SGHVS and FQNEAQ. This CDR3 spans 19 amino acids. With V trimmed by 1 base and J by 0 bases, 12 bases remained unmatched. This CDR3 reads CASSLEQGAGYNMNTEAFF. CDR3 nucleotides: TGTGCCAGCAGCTTAGAACAGGGGGCCGGATACAATATGAACACTGAAGCTTTCTTT.

This clonotype has a handful of counts. The chain employs TRBV14 and TRBJ2-3; 10 bases are shared with TRBD2. The CDR3 is 16 amino acids. The germline V gene has CDR1 SGHDN and CDR2 FVKESK. Germline trimming cut 4 bases from V and 2 bases from J; bases unmatched to any gene: 6. CDR3 in amino acids: CASSPLAGAPTDTQYF. The CDR3 DNA reads TGTGCCAGCAGCCCTCTAGCGGGGGCCCCCACAGATACGCAGTATTTT.

The table lists this clonotype with a few counts. This chain links TRBV4-1 with TRBJ1-2; TRBD1 matches at 11 bases. V dropped 2 bases and J dropped 5; count of bases not matched to a gene: 4. Per the germline V gene, CDR1 is MGHRA and CDR2 is YSYEKL. This CDR3 spans 15 amino acids. The CDR3 DNA is TGCGCCAGCAGCCAATCCGGGACAGGGGGGTATGGCTACACCTTC. Translated, it gives CASSQSGTGGYGYTF.

The chain carries TRBV3-1 and TRBJ2-7, with 9 bases fitting TRBD2. This CDR3 comprises 23 residues. CDR1 is LGHDT and CDR2 is YNNKEL in the germline V gene (reference sequence). The ends lost 0 bases at V and 3 bases at J; junction bases unmatched: 27. The CDR3 loop reads CASSQDWSFFRPSGITPYYEQYF. The CDR3, as DNA: TGTGCCAGCAGCCAAGACTGGTCGTTCTTCCGTCCTAGCGGGATTACCCCCTACTACGAGCAGTACTTC.

This clonotype was seen only a few times. This rearrangement joins TRBV15 to TRBJ1-2; the D is unclear. The ends were cut back, 0 bases at V and 8 bases at J, with 16 bases in the middle. This CDR3 region has 15 residues. Per the germline V gene, CDR1 is LNHNV and CDR2 is YYDKDF (reference sequence). The CDR3 bases are TGTGCCACCAGCAGAGATCGAGAGTGGGCGGGGGGCTACACCTTC. It is translated as CATSRDREWAGGYTF.

On this clonotype itself: A much larger clonotype is one base distant, so this may be a read error. The rearrangement joins TRBV29-1 to TRBJ2-5; no clear D. Trimming stripped 4 bases from V and 5 bases from J, with 17 bases between. Germline lookup yields CDR1 SQVTM and CDR2 ANQGSEA. This CDR3 is built from 14 residues. DNA for the CDR3: TGCAGCGTTGGTTTGAGCCACTCACGGGAGACCCAGTACTTC. It codes for CSVGLSHSRETQYF.

V gene TRBV5-1 combines with J gene TRBJ2-7; no definite D call. The germline V gene has CDR1 SGHRS and CDR2 YFSETQ. V shed 4 bases and J shed 3 bases, with 11 bases lying between them. This CDR3 is 13 amino acids long. The CDR3 DNA sequence: TGCGCCAGCAGCGCCGCTACGTACTACGAGCAGTACTTC. Translating gives CASSAATYYEQYF.

The chain uses TRBV4-1 and TRBJ1-5; maybe TRBD1 (6 bases). CDR1 and CDR2 from the germline V gene are MGHRA and YSYEKL. This CDR3 spans 16 amino acids. V was pared by 3 bases and J by 3 bases, with 15 bases between. CDR3 residues: CASSQGQGSDNQPQHF. The CDR3 DNA reads as TGCGCCAGCAGCCAGGGCCAGGGGTCGGACAATCAGCCCCAGCATTTT.

V gene TRBV6-2 or TRBV6-3 combines with J gene TRBJ1-1; D possibly corresponds to TRBD1 (6 bases). Germline loops: CDR1 MNHEY, CDR2 SVGEGT. The CDR3 is 13 residues long. Trimming removed 6 bases at V and 0 bases at J, with 8 bases between. CDR3 residues: CASRQGMNTEAFF. In DNA form, the CDR3 reads TGTGCCAGCAGACAGGGAATGAACACTGAAGCTTTCTTT.

The table lists this clonotype with a few counts. This CDR3 is CSAKIAGKHGGQYF. The CDR3 DNA reads as TGCAGTGCAAAGATAGCGGGAAAACATGGCGGGCAGTACTTC. V is TRBV20-1 and J is TRBJ2-4; 8 bases line up with TRBD2. The CDR3 is 14 residues long. Germline lookup yields CDR1 DFQATT and CDR2 SNEGSKA (reference sequence). With V trimmed by 6 bases and J by 13 bases, 17 bases remained unmatched.

CDR3 protein: CASSFLQGTYEQYF. For the CDR3, the DNA is TGTGCCAGCAGCTTTTTGCAGGGTACCTACGAGCAGTACTTC. J is TRBJ2-7 and V is TRBV5-6; tentatively, D is TRBD1 (5 bases). Trimming stripped 2 bases from V and 2 bases from J, with 11 bases between. In germline, CDR1 is SGHDT, CDR2 YYEEEE. The CDR3 contains 14 residues.

This clonotype was seen a handful of times. This chain joins TRBV11-1 and TRBJ2-1; 9 bases fit TRBD2. The V segment lost 3 bases and the J segment 9 bases; nucleotides outside the gene matches: 9. Looked up from germline, CDR1 is SGHAT and CDR2 is FQDESV (reference sequence). The CDR3 loop spans 15 amino acids. The CDR3: CASSLIARGGIEQFF. The CDR3 region has the DNA TGTGCCAGCAGCTTGATTGCGCGGGGGGGCATTGAGCAGTTCTTC. Complete variable domain (other parts from reference TRBV11-1 and TRBJ2-1): EAEVAQSPRYKITEKSQAVAFWCDPISGHATLYWYRQILGQGPELLVQFQDESVVDDSQLPKDRFSAERLKGVDSTLKIQPAELGDSAMYLCASSLIARGGIEQFFGPGTRLTVL.

This chain joins TRBV4-1 and TRBJ2-1, with a tentative D call TRBD2 (6 bases). CDR1 is MGHRA, CDR2 YSYEKL, per germline. V was pared by 1 base and J by 2 bases, with 18 bases between. The CDR3 runs 18 residues. CDR3 bases: TGCGCCAGCAGCCAAGGGAGGGGTCTAGCAGGCACCTACAATGAGCAGTTCTTC. It yields the protein CASSQGRGLAGTYNEQFF.

This clonotype has a single count. The chain recombines TRBV28 with TRBJ2-7; the D is unclear. Trimming cost V 5 bases and J 0 bases, with 14 bases left between them. The CDR3 spans 15 residues. Germline CDR1 is MDHEN and CDR2 is SYDVKM. The chain's CDR3 is CASSPCRRFSYEQYF. Written as DNA, the CDR3 is TGTGCCAGCAGTCCTTGTCGCAGGTTCTCCTACGAGCAGTACTTC.

This clonotype has a handful of counts. The rearrangement links TRBV2 to TRBJ2-1; no definite D call. With 7 bases removed from V and 2 bases from J, the gap between germline ends came to 9 bases. The CDR3 has 13 amino acids. Germline V gives CDR1 SNHLY, CDR2 FYNNEI. The DNA for the CDR3 is TGTGCCAGCAAAGCTTTCCCCTACAATGAGCAGTTCTTC. Protein product: CASKAFPYNEQFF.